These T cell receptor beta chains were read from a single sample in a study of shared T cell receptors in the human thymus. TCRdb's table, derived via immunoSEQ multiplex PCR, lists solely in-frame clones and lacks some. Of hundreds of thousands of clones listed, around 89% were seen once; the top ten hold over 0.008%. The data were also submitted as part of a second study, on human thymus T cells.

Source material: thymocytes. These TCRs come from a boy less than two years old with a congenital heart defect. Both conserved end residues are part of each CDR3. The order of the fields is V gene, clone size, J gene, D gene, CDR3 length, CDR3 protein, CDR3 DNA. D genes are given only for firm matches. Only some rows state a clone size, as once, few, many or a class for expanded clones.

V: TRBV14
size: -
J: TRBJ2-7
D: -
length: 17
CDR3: CASSQDGRVGADDEQYF
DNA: TGTGCCAGCAGCCAAGATGGCCGGGTGGGAGCGGACGACGAGCAGTACTTC

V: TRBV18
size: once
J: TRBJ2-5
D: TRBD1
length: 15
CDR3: CASSNRDRGRETQYF
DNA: TGTGCCAGCTCGAACCGGGACAGGGGGCGGGAGACCCAGTACTTC

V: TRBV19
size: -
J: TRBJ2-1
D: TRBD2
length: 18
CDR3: CASSIRRTSGRAPYEQFF
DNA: TGTGCCAGTAGTATTCGGAGGACTAGCGGGAGGGCCCCCTATGAGCAGTTCTTC

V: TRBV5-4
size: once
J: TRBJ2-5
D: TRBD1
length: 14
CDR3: CASSLGQGVGTQYF
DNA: TGTGCCAGCAGCCTAGGACAGGGTGTAGGGACCCAGTACTTC

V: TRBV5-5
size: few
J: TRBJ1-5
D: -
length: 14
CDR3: CASSLGQSNQPQHF
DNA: TGTGCCAGCAGCTTGGGACAGAGCAATCAGCCCCAGCATTTT

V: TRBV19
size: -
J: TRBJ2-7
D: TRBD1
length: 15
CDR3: CASRATRTGEEEQYF
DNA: TGTGCCAGTAGGGCCACTAGGACAGGGGAAGAAGAGCAGTACTTC

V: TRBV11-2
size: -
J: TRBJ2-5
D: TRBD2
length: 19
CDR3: CASSLDPELATQGMKTQYF
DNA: TGTGCCAGCAGCTTAGACCCAGAACTAGCGACCCAAGGGATGAAGACCCAGTACTTC

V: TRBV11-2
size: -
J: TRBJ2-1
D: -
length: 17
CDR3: CASSLGVRNLSYNEQFF
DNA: TGTGCCAGCAGCTTAGGAGTCCGCAACCTCTCCTACAATGAGCAGTTCTTC

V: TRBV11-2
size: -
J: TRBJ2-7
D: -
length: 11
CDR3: CASSLTYEQYF
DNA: TGTGCCAGCAGCCTTACCTACGAGCAGTACTTC

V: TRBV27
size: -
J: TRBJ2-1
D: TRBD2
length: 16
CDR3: CASSSEGLAPRDEQFF
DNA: TGTGCCAGCAGTTCCGAGGGACTAGCACCCCGCGATGAGCAGTTCTTC

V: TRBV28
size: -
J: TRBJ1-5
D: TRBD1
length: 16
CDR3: CASSPDRGRSNQPQHF
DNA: TGTGCCAGCAGTCCGGACAGGGGGAGAAGCAATCAGCCCCAGCATTTT

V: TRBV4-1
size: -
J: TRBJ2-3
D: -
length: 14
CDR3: CASSHLPVTDTQYF
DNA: TGCGCCAGCAGCCATCTTCCGGTCACAGATACGCAGTATTTT

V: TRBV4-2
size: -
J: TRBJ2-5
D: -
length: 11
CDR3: CASSLRKTQYF
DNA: TGTGCCAGCAGCCTCAGGAAGACCCAGTACTTC

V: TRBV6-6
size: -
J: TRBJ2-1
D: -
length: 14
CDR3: CASSYTVTSFEQFF
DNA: TGTGCCAGCAGTTACACCGTAACTAGTTTCGAGCAGTTCTTC

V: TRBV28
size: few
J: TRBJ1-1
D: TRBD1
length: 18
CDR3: CASSIPGGTGGENTEAFF
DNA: TGTGCCAGCAGCATACCCGGGGGGACAGGGGGCGAGAACACTGAAGCTTTCTTT

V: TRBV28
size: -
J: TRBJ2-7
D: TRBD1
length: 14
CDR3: CASSPGQGADEQYF
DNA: TGTGCCAGCAGCCCGGGACAGGGGGCGGACGAGCAGTACTTC

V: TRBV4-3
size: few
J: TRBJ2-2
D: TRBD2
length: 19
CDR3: CASSQDSSGRAGNTGELFF
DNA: TGCGCCAGCAGCCAAGATTCTAGCGGGAGGGCCGGGAACACCGGGGAGCTGTTTTTT

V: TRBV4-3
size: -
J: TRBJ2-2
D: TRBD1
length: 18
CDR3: CASSKHPGTGGSTGELFF
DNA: TGCGCCAGCAGCAAACACCCCGGGACAGGGGGCTCCACCGGGGAGCTGTTTTTT

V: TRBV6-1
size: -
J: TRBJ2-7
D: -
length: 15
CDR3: CASSERGGDTYEQYF
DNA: TGTGCCAGCAGTGAAAGAGGGGGAGATACTTACGAGCAGTACTTC

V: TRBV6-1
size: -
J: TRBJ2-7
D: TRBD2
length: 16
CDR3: CASSGGGGRTSYEQYF
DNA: TGTGCCAGCAGTGGGGGGGGCGGGAGGACCTCCTACGAGCAGTACTTC

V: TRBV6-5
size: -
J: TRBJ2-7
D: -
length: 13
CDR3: CASSERDTYEQYF
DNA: TGTGCCAGCAGCGAGCGGGACACTTACGAGCAGTACTTC

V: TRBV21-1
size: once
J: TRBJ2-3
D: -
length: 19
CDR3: CASSKVATSGDHHTDTQYF
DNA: TGTGCCAGCAGCAAAGTGGCGACTAGCGGGGATCACCACACAGATACGCAGTATTTT

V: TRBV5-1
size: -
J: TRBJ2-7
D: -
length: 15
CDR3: CASSPRGASVNEQYF
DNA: TGCGCCAGCAGCCCTCGCGGGGCTAGCGTAAACGAGCAGTACTTC

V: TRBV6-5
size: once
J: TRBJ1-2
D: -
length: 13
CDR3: CASSYSQYYGYTF
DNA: TGTGCCAGCAGTTACTCGCAGTACTATGGCTACACCTTC

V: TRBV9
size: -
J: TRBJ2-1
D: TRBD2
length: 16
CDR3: CASSVVAGGPPAEQFF
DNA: TGTGCCAGCAGCGTAGTTGCGGGAGGGCCTCCAGCTGAGCAGTTCTTC

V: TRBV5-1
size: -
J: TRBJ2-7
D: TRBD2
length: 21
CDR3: CASSLDLAGGPWTTTTVEQYF
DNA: TGCGCCAGCAGCTTGGACCTAGCGGGAGGCCCCTGGACTACTACTACGGTCGAGCAGTACTTC

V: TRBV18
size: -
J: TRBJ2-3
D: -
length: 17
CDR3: CASSPGSGVPSMDTQYF
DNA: TGTGCCAGCTCACCAGGTTCAGGGGTCCCATCGATGGATACGCAGTATTTT

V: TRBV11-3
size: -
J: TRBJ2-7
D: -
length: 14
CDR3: CASSFRISGYEQYF
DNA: TGTGCCAGCAGCTTTCGGATTAGCGGCTACGAGCAGTACTTC

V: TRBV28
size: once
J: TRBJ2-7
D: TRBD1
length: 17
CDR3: CASSSPGTGGRTYEQYF
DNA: TGTGCCAGCAGTTCCCCCGGGACAGGCGGCCGGACCTACGAGCAGTACTTC

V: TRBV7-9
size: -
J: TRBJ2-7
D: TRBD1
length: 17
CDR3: CASSIGERTGASYEQYF
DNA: TGTGCCAGCAGCATAGGAGAACGGACAGGGGCCTCCTACGAGCAGTACTTC

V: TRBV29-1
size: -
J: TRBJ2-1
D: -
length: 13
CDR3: CKAAVASYNEQFF
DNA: TGCAAGGCGGCCGTCGCTTCCTACAATGAGCAGTTCTTC

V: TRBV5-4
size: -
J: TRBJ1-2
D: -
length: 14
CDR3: CASSFWTANYGYTF
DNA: TGTGCCAGCAGCTTCTGGACAGCTAACTATGGCTACACCTTC

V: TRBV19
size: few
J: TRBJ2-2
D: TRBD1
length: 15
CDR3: CASSIGDSNTGELFF
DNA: TGTGCCAGTAGTATAGGGGACAGCAACACCGGGGAGCTGTTTTTT

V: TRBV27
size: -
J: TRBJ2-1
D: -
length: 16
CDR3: CASSRYRTGSYNEQFF
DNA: TGTGCCAGCAGCCGTTATCGGACGGGGTCCTACAATGAGCAGTTCTTC

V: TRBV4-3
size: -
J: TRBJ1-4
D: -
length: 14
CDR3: CASSRGMTNEKLFF
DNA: TGCGCCAGCAGCCGAGGGATGACTAATGAAAAACTGTTTTTT

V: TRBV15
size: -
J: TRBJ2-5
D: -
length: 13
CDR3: CATSMEVQETQYF
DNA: TGTGCCACCAGCATGGAGGTCCAAGAGACCCAGTACTTC

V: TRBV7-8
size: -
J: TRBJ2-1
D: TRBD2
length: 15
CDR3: CASSSSGLANNEQFF
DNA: TGTGCCAGCAGCTCCTCGGGACTAGCCAACAATGAGCAGTTCTTC

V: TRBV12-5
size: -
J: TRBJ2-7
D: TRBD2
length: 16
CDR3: CASGPGGGGSSYEQYF
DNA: TGTGCTAGTGGTCCCGGTGGCGGGGGGAGCTCCTACGAGCAGTACTTC

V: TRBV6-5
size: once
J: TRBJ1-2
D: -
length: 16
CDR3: CASSYSRPSENYGYTF
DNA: TGTGCCAGCAGTTACTCGAGGCCTTCCGAGAACTATGGCTACACCTTC

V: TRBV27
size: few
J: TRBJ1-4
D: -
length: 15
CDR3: CASSPRGGAGEKLFF
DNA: TGTGCCAGCAGTCCAAGAGGGGGGGCAGGTGAAAAACTGTTTTTT

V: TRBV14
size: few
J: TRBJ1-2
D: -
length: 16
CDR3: CASSQESGRQEGGYTF
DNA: TGTGCCAGCAGCCAAGAGTCTGGCAGACAAGAAGGCGGCTACACCTTC

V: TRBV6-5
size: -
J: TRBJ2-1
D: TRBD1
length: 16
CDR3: CASSYFSTGVYNEQFF
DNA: TGTGCCAGCAGTTACTTCTCGACAGGGGTCTACAATGAGCAGTTCTTC

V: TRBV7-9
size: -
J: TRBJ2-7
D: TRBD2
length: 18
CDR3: CASSATSGRERKVYEQYF
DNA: TGTGCCAGCAGCGCGACTAGCGGGAGGGAACGAAAGGTCTACGAGCAGTACTTC

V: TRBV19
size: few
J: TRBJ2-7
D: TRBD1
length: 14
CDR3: CASSISGTGYEQYF
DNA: TGTGCCAGTAGTATATCCGGGACAGGCTACGAGCAGTACTTC

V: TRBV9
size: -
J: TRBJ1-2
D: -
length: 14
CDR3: CASSVERGPYGYTF
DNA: TGTGCCAGCAGCGTAGAACGGGGTCCCTATGGCTACACCTTC

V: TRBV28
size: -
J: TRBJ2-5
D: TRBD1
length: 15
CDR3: CASRSLWDRVKTQYF
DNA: TGTGCCAGCAGATCACTCTGGGACAGGGTGAAGACCCAGTACTTC

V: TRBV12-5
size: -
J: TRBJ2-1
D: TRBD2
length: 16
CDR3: CASGHYPGLAVNEQFF
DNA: TGTGCTAGTGGCCATTACCCGGGACTAGCGGTTAATGAGCAGTTCTTC

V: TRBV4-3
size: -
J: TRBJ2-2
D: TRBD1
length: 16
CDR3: CASSHSDRVDTGELFF
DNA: TGCGCCAGCAGCCATTCAGACAGGGTAGACACCGGGGAGCTGTTTTTT

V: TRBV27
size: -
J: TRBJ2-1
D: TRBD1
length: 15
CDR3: CASRHSDRAYNEQFF
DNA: TGTGCCAGCAGGCATTCGGACAGGGCCTACAATGAGCAGTTCTTC

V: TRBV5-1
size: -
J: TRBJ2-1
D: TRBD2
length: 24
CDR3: CASSPTGIGPIAGAPRSSYNEQFF
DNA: TGCGCCAGCAGCCCCACGGGGATAGGGCCCATAGCGGGAGCTCCTCGGAGCTCCTACAATGAGCAGTTCTTC

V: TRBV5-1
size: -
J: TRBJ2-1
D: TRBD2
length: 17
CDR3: CASSGRLAPLYYNEQFF
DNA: TGCGCCAGCAGCGGACGACTAGCCCCCCTCTACTACAATGAGCAGTTCTTC

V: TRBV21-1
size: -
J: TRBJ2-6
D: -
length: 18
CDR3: CASSKVWDSSSGANVLTF
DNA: TGTGCCAGCAGCAAAGTGTGGGACAGTTCCTCTGGGGCCAACGTCCTGACTTTC

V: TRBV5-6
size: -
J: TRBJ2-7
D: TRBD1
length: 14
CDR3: CASSRGPKWDEQYF
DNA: TGTGCCAGCAGCAGGGGGCCTAAGTGGGACGAGCAGTACTTC

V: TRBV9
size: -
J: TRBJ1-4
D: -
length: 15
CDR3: CASSQGQQTNEKLFF
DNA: TGTGCCAGCAGCCAAGGACAGCAAACTAATGAAAAACTGTTTTTT

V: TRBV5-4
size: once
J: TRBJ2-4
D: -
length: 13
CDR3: CASSPLPVNIQYF
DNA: TGTGCCAGCAGCCCCCTCCCAGTGAACATTCAGTACTTC

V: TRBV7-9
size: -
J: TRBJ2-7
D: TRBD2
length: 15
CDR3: CASSLPSGNIYEQYF
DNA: TGTGCCAGCAGCTTACCTAGCGGGAATATCTACGAGCAGTACTTC

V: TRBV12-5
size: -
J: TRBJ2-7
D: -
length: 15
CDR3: CASGSRAITGDEQYF
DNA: TGTGCTAGTGGTTCGCGAGCGATCACGGGGGACGAGCAGTACTTC

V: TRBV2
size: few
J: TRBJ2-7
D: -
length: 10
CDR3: CATLPYEQYF
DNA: TGTGCCACCCTCCCTTACGAGCAGTACTTC